This T cell receptor beta chain was identified during a study of T cell responses to AZD1222 COVID-19 vaccine (dated by TCRdb to about 2021). At the level of the whole study: AZD1222 recipients whose second dose came at about 4 weeks and those whose second dose came at about 12 weeks were combined into one group, since spike-specific TCR depth and breadth did not differ between the two schedules. A total of 233 trial participants underwent TCR sequencing, of whom about 200 had received two doses of AZD1222 and roughly 26 had received two doses of the MenACWY control vaccine. Trial participants were enrolled by age into 18-55, 56-69 and 70-plus year subgroups, with approximately 160, 26 and 62 TCR-sequenced participants respectively.

Concerning this clone itself: No cognate antigen has been identified for it. Base qualities were left out, and no much larger clone turns up one base away.

The intended sense of this specimen's time point label: baseline before first vaccination. Samples from vaccinated people were obtained from the UK trials COV001 and COV002, which included a single-blind randomized controlled phase 2/3 trial of AZD1222 (ChAdOx1 nCoV-19) in healthy adults. Trial participant PBMC samples were collected at day 0 and day 28 after the second dose for TCRbeta chain sequencing. V gives up 4 bases and J gives up 8 bases, and the segment between their germline ends measures 17 bases. The CDR3 holds 14 amino acids from the cysteine to the phenylalanine. Only the CDR3 DNA stays, 42 bases, in frame from base 1. The germline V gene (reference sequence) specifies LGHDT as CDR1 and YNNKEL as CDR2. Study-wide conclusions, independent of this receptor: Because no day 14 peak-response samples were available, the repertoires could be characterized only after the peak T cell response. The 56-69-year group was small, and its depth increase did not reach significance, likely because of low power. A significant rise in spike-specific TCR breadth and depth was observed after two AZD1222 doses relative to day 0 and relative to MenACWY recipients. Only five to seven AZD1222 recipients were SARS-CoV-2 seropositive at baseline, limiting conclusions about previously exposed vaccinees. Participants were mostly white British, with more females than males. The authors suggested clonal diversity may have been underestimated. Reportedly, almost half of the unique spike-specific TCRs recognized epitopes lying outside the regions that are mutated in the B.1.351 and B.1.1.7 variants. CD4 TCRs associated with the vaccine covered the entire spike protein, and the dominant responses were in regions 160-218 and 743-854.

The CDR3 regions of human TCRbeta chains were analyzed by immunosequencing. On the study's bioinformatics: Repertoire TCRs were matched against a reference library of SARS-CoV-2-specific TCRs generated with the MIRA antigen-specificity platform. Breadth was defined as the fraction of unique TCRs that were SARS-CoV-2-associated, and depth was defined as the fraction of total T cells that were SARS-CoV-2-associated. Using the MIRA data, each spike-specific TCR was assigned both to the spike region to which the TCR was reactive and to a CD4 or CD8 class. Log10-transformed breadth and depth values were compared by one-way ANOVA with Sidak's multiple comparisons tests. The immuneACCESS repertoire file appears here via TCRdb, limited to in-frame rearrangements. These files lack a portion of the clones; in checked studies, under half of the deficit traces to unresolved V genes, and the cause of the others is not known. The V and J calls and clone size were taken over from that table, and D and trimming were inferred from the DNA. The sample records fewer than 200,000 clones, roughly 92% of which are singletons. More than 9% of the sample is taken by the ten largest.

This material consisted of peripheral blood, taken on day 0 of AZD1222 vaccination. The clonotype was recovered from an adult in good health. The sequence is built from TRBV3-1 (or the pseudogene TRBV3-2) and TRBJ1-2; 5 matching bases give a weak D call of TRBD1. The DNA sequence reads TGTGCCAGCAGCCCCGGCAACAGGCCTGGGGGCTACACCTTC. Translated, this gives CASSPGNRPGGYTF.